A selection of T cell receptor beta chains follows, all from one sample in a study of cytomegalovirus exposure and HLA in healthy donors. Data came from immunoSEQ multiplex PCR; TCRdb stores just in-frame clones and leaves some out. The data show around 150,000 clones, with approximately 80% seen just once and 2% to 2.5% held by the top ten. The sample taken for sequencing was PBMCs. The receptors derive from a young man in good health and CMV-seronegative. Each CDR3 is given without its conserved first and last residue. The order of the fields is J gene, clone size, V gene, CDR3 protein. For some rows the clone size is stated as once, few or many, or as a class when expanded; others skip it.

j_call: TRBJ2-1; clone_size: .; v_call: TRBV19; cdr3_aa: ASTMVGEYEQF
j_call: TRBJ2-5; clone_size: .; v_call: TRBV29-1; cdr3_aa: SCGDETQY
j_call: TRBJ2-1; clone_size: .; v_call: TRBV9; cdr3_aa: ASSVDPLAGSYNEQF
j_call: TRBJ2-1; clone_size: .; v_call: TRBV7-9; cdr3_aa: ASSLRLGARAEQF
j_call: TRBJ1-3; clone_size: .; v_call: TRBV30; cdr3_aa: AWSHSPGPGNTIY
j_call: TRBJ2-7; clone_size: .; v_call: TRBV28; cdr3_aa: ASSRPGVIYEQY
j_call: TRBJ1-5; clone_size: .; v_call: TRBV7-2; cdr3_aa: ASSLESTGYQPQH
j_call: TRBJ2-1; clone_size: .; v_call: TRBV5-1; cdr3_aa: ASRRMGEANEQF
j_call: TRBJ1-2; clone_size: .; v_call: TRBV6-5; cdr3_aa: ASSLDKSTGYT
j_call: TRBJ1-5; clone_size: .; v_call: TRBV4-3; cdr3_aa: ASSQGRGGNQPQH
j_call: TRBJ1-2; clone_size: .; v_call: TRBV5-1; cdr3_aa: ASSLATGRDGYT
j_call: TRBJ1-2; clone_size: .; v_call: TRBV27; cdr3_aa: ASSRAGTVLSYT
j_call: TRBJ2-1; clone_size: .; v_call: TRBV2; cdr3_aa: ASRGLSGRSYNEQF
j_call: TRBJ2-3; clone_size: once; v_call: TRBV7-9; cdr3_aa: ASRDTFTDTQY
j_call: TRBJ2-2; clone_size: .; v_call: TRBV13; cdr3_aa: ASSMGPQGIGELF
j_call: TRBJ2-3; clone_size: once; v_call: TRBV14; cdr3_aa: ASSQEWTGGGDDTQY
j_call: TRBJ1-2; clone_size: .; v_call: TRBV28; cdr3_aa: ASSSQGPYGYT
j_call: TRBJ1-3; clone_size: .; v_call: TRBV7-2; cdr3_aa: ASSFNGIAGNTIY
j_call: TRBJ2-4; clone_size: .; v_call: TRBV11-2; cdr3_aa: ASSPERAKNIQY
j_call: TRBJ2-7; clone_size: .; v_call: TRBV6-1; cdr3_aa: ASSGSVADSYEQY
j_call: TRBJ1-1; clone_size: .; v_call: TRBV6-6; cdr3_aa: ASGQYREAF
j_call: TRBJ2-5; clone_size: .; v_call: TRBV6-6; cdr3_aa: ASNLGLETQY
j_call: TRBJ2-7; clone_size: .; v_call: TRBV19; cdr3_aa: ASSIARGTSGSYEQY
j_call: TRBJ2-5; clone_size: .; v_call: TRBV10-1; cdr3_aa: ASSVDRGKETQY
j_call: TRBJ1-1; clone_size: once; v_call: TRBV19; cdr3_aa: ASAYDREGTEAF
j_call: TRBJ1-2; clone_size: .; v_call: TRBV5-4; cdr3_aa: ASSVNRDGYT
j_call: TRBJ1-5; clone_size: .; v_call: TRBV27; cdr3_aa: ASSQPGLRNQPQH
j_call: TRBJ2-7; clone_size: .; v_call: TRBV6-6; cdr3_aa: ASGTSYYEQY
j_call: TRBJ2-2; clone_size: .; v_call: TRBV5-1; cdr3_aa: ASRRDFGELF
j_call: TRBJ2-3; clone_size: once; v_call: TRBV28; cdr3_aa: ASSETSGGFTDTQY
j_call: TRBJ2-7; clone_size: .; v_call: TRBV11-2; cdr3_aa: ASSFLQGNEQY
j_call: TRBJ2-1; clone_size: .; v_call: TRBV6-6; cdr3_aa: ASSGSSYNEQF
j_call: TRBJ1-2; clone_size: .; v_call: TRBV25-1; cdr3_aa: ASSETGGADGYT
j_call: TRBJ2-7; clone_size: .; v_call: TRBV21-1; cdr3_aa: ASASYEQY
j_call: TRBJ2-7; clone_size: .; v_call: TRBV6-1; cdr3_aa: ASSLGTSGAYEQY
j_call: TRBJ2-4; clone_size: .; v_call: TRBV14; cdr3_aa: ASSQLRGTPGGKNIQY
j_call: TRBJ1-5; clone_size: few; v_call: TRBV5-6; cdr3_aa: ASRSRGRLGQPQH
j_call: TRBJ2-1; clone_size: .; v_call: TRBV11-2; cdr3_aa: ASSLAAHEQF
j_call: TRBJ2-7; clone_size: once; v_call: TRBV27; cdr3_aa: ASSLRGEQY
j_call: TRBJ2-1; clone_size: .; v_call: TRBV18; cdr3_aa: ASSRDRRGYNEQF
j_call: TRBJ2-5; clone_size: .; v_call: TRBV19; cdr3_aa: ASSGGVAGGPRTETQY
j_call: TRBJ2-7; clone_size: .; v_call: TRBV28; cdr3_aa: ASSPLPGQRDYEQY
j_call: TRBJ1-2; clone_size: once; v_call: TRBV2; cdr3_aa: ASSDVPGGRYGYT
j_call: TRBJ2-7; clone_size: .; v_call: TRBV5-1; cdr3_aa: ASSLLPDPSSYEQY
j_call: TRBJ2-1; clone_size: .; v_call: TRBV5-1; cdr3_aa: ASALAGGNEQF
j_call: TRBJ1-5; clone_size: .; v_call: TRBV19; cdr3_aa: ASSSQGNQPQH
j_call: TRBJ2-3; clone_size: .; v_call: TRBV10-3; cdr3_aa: AIRLAGVPDTQY
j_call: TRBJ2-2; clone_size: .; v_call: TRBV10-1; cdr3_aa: ASSAGPNTGELF
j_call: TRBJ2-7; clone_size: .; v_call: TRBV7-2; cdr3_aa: ASSSRNIYEQY
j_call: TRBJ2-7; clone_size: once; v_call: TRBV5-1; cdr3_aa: ASSQGLGPYEQY
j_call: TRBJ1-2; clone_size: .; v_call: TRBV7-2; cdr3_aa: ASSWGEQGAGGYT
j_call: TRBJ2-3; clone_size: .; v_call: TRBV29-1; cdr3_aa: SVSFTDTQY
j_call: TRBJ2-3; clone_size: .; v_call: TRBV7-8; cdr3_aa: ASSLYIQGGPSTDTQY
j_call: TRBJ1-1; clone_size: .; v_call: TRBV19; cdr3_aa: ASSIYGEILEAF